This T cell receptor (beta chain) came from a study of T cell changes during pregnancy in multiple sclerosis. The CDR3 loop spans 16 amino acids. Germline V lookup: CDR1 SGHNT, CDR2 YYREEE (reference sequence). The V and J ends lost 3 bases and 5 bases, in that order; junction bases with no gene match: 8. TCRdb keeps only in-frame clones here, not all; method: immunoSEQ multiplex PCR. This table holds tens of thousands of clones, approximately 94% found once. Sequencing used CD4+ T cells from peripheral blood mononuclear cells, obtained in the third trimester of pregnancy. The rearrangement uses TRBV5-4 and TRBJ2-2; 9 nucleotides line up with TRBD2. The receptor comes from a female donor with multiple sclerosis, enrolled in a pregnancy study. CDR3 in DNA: TGTGCCAGCAGCTCCGGGACTAGCAAAAAAACCGGGGAGCTGTTTTTT. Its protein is CASSSGTSKKTGELFF.